This T cell receptor (beta chain) derives from a study of cytomegalovirus exposure and HLA in healthy donors. Germline CDR1 and CDR2: MNHEY and SMNVEV (reference sequence). The trim removed 5 bases at V and 3 bases at J, leaving 8 bases unmatched. The CDR3 covers 16 residues. Researchers ran the PCR with 60 Vbeta and 13 Jbeta primers. Here immunoSEQ multiplex PCR was the method, and the copy in TCRdb shows in-frame clones only, minus some. The sample shows roughly 160,000 clones, 70% to 90% of them seen only once. Likely unrecorded immune exposures existed in these nominally healthy donors. The chain combines TRBV27 with TRBJ2-5, with 11 bases fitting TRBD2. The TCR comes from a man aged 18 to 30 in good health and CMV-seropositive. The sequencing sample was made of PBMCs. CDR3 amino acids: CASSPASGGPEETQYF. DNA for the CDR3: TGTGCCAGCAGTCCGGCTAGCGGGGGGCCGGAAGAGACCCAGTACTTC.